The TCR beta chain described here comes from a study of identical twins. The study, taken as a whole, reports: There was more out-of-frame TCR alpha sharing in monozygotic twins than models estimated. Reduced insertions were recorded for abundant cord blood beta clonotypes, with no such pattern in memory repertoires.

This clonotype was picked up a small number of times. Its cognate antigen is unknown. From germline, CDR1 is SQVTM and CDR2 ANQGSEA. The junction had 9 bases not matched to a gene; V was cut back by 4 bases and J by 4 bases. CDR3 length: 14 amino acids. Each cDNA held unique molecular identifiers, and template switching gave it a universal primer site. TCRdb analysed the 5' RACE reads with MiXCR anew, one entry per CDR3 protein. Of about 340,000 distinct CDR3 sequences listed, more than 9% are singletons. This sample also appeared in a second study, on yellow fever vaccine responses in identical twins.

This sequence was found in a woman between 18 and 30 years old in good health. Sequencing was done on a sample of CD8+ T cells sorted from blood. The chain uses TRBV29-1 and TRBJ2-7; TRBD1 matches 8 bases. The CDR3 region has the DNA TGCAGCGTTGGGCCGACAGGGGTTTTGTACGAGCAGTACTTC. It yields the protein CSVGPTGVLYEQYF.